The 25 T cell receptor beta chains in this list originate from one sample, sequenced in a study of tumor-infiltrating lymphocytes in primary liver carcinoma. For blood RNA, unsorted whole blood served as the source, and germline DNA was extracted too. cDNA specific to TCR beta was made from about 0.45 ug of total RNA, with a constant-region primer employed for priming. The TCR beta library was amplified through three nested multiplex PCR rounds in a modified ARM-PCR procedure. Rounds one and two of PCR, each of 10 cycles, were primed with TRBV1-TRBV30 forward primers and a C-beta reverse primer. TCRdb reanalysed the multiplex PCR reads using MiXCR and keeps one entry per CDR3 protein. Among 310,000 or so distinct CDR3 sequences listed, roughly three fifths were seen once. Sequenced: peripheral blood. The receptor source for this set is a woman in her 30s with primary liver carcinoma and hepatitis B virus infection.

With respect to this clonotype: A much more abundant neighbour one base away suggests this may be a read error. The chain carries TRBV6-1 and TRBJ1-4; D possibly corresponds to TRBD1 (5 bases). Germline V gene data show CDR1 as MNHNS and CDR2 as SASEGT. This CDR3 is built from 16 residues. V was clipped by 7 bases and J by 4 bases, with 19 bases between them. DNA of the CDR3: TGTGCCAGCACTGGTCGGGGGAACATGGGTAATGAAAAACTGTTTTTT. Its protein is CASTGRGNMGNEKLFF.

The chain recombines TRBV4-1 with TRBJ2-3, with 11 bases lining up with TRBD2. This CDR3 is 17 amino acids long. Trimming removed 1 base from V and 0 bases from J; junction bases left unmatched: 3. CDR1 and CDR2 (germline): MGHRA, YSYEKL. The CDR3: CASSQGTSGFSTDTQYF. The CDR3 nucleotides are TGCGCCAGCAGCCAAGGGACTAGCGGGTTCAGCACAGATACGCAGTATTTT.

A remark on this clonotype: A much larger clone differs by one base, so this may be a read error. This chain links TRBV6-1 with TRBJ2-6; TRBD1 is a possible D gene (5 bases). There are 18 residues in the CDR3. Germline V CDR1 and CDR2: MNHNS, SASEGT. The CDR3 here is CTSSLGHVRLRGANVLTF. As DNA, the CDR3 is TGTACCAGCAGTTTAGGACACGTTAGGTTGCGCGGGGCCAACGTCCTGACTTTC.

In regard to this clonotype: A much larger clone sits a single nucleotide away, making a read error possible. This chain uses TRBV29-1 with TRBJ2-3, with D possibly matching TRBD2 (6 bases). Per the germline V gene, CDR1 is SQVTM and CDR2 is ANQGSEA. The V end lost 7 bases, the J end lost 0 bases, and 11 bases lay between the germline ends. The CDR3 has 13 amino acids. The CDR3 DNA sequence: TGCAGCGCCAGGCGGGATAGCACAGATACGCAGTATTTT. This encodes CSARRDSTDTQYF.

The chain carries TRBV6-1 and TRBJ2-5; 10 bases align to TRBD1. J was trimmed by 4 bases and V by 6 bases; bases with no gene match: 5. CDR3 length: 14 residues. Germline CDR1 and CDR2: MNHNS and SASEGT. The CDR3 is CASSSTGGRETQYF. For the CDR3, the DNA is TGTGCCAGCAGCTCGACAGGGGGCAGAGAGACCCAGTACTTC.

This clonotype was recorded many times. This chain connects TRBV11-3 to TRBJ2-5, with D unclear. Trimming took off 0 bases at V and 1 base at J, with 9 bases between the two ends. This CDR3 has 15 amino acids. Germline assignment: CDR1 SGHNT and CDR2 YENEEA. CDR3 amino acids: CASSLDLGPQETQYF. CDR3 nucleotides: TGTGCCAGCAGCTTAGATCTCGGCCCCCAAGAGACCCAGTACTTC.

V is TRBV29-1 and J is TRBJ2-5; 9 bases align to TRBD2. V lost 0 bases to trimming and J lost 12 bases; unmatched junction nucleotides: 17. The germline V gene encodes CDR1 SQVTM and CDR2 ANQGSEA. This CDR3 region has 16 residues. CDR3 amino acids: CSVEETGGRAAEIKYF. The CDR3 bases are TGCAGCGTTGAAGAGACAGGCGGGAGGGCCGCGGAGATCAAGTACTTC.

This clonotype appeared a few times. The V call is TRBV28, the J call TRBJ2-6; D perhaps matches TRBD2 (5 bases). The germline V gene encodes CDR1 MDHEN and CDR2 SYDVKM. V lost 1 base and J 5 bases, leaving 21 bases between the germline ends. The CDR3 totals 19 residues. The CDR3 region is CASSLSELDSGSWANVLTF. In nucleotides, the CDR3 is TGTGCCAGCAGTTTATCAGAGCTGGACTCTGGGTCTTGGGCCAACGTCCTGACTTTC.

This clonotype has a count of ten or more. The chain recombines TRBV11-3 with TRBJ2-2, with a weak D call TRBD2 (5 bases). Trimming stripped 1 base from V and 6 bases from J, with 9 bases between. Germline V gene data show CDR1 as SGHNT and CDR2 as YENEEA. This CDR3 has 14 amino acids. The DNA of the CDR3 is TGTGCCAGCAGCTTAGTCGGAGGCGCCGGGGAGCTGTTTTTT. This sequence encodes CASSLVGGAGELFF.

Only a few counts were recorded for this clonotype. The rearrangement uses TRBV7-9 and TRBJ2-3, with D possibly matching TRBD2 (5 bases). CDR3 length: 14 amino acids. Germline assignment: CDR1 SEHNR and CDR2 FQNEAQ (reference sequence). Trimming shortened V by 0 bases and J by 1 base, and 5 bases separated the two germline ends. The CDR3 DNA reads as TGTGCCAGCAGCTTAGCGAGGGGCACAGATACGCAGTATTTT. It codes for CASSLARGTDTQYF. The full variable domain, with the rest looked up from reference TRBV7-9 and TRBJ2-3, is DTGVSQNPRHKITKRGQNVTFRCDPISEHNRLYWYRQTLGQGPEFLTYFQNEAQLEKSRLLSDRFSAERPKGSFSTLEIQRTEQGDSAMYLCASSLARGTDTQYFGPGTRLTVL.

A few counts support this clonotype. A read error may produce the germline difference seen at one junction end. CDR3 nucleotide sequence: TGTGCCAGCAGTTACACTAGCGGGCGGAATAATGGGCAGTTCTTC. It codes for CASSYTSGRNNGQFF. The rearrangement joins TRBV6-5 to TRBJ2-1; 9 nucleotides agree with TRBD2. The germline CDR1 and CDR2 sequences are MNHEY and SVGAGI. The CDR3 sequence is 15 residues long.

To note about this clonotype: A read error is possible here, since a much larger clone lies one base away. The chain has TRBV6-2 or TRBV6-3 and TRBJ2-1; tentatively, D is TRBD2 (6 bases). This CDR3 contains 14 residues. Germline V gene data show CDR1 as MNHEY and CDR2 as SVGEGT. V lost 10 bases, J lost 4 bases, and 17 bases lay in between. The CDR3 sequence is CATLRISGYNEQFF. The DNA for the CDR3 is TGTGCCACCCTCAGGATTAGCGGATACAATGAGCAGTTCTTC.

The chain uses TRBV11-2 and TRBJ2-3; TRBD2 matches 10 bases. Trimming removed 3 bases from V and 3 bases from J; junction bases left unmatched: 3. The CDR3 sequence is 15 residues long. Germline-derived CDR1 and CDR2 are SGHAT and FQNNGV. CDR3 region: CASSFNSGRTDTQYF. The DNA for the CDR3 is TGTGCCAGCAGCTTCAATAGCGGGAGGACAGATACGCAGTATTTT. The full variable domain, its missing parts supplied by reference TRBV11-2 and TRBJ2-3, is EAGVAQSPRYKIIEKRQSVAFWCNPISGHATLYWYQQILGQGPKLLIQFQNNGVVDDSQLPKDRFSAERLKGVDSTLKIQPAKLEDSAVYLCASSFNSGRTDTQYFGPGTRLTVL.

This clonotype was picked up many times. The gene calls are TRBV6-2 or TRBV6-3 and TRBJ2-7; D gene uncertain. V was pared by 4 bases and J by 2 bases, with 15 bases between. The CDR3 has 15 amino acids. Germline CDR1 and CDR2: MNHEY and SVGEGT. CDR3 in amino acids: CASSFGQETTYEQYF. The CDR3 DNA sequence: TGTGCCAGCAGTTTTGGGCAGGAGACGACCTACGAGCAGTACTTC.

This clonotype was picked up many times. The gene calls are TRBV7-8 and TRBJ2-7; tentative D call: TRBD1 (6 bases). Per the germline V gene, CDR1 is SGHVS and CDR2 is FQNEAQ. With 4 bases removed from V and 9 bases from J, the gap between germline ends came to 13 bases. The CDR3 sequence is 12 residues long. The CDR3 DNA sequence: TGTGCCAGCAGCTCAGGGGCGAAAGTGCAGTACTTC. It is translated as CASSSGAKVQYF.

This clonotype was recorded at least ten times. The CDR3 is CASSWGGSNSYEQYF. The CDR3, as DNA: TGTGCCAGCAGTTGGGGCGGTTCTAACTCCTACGAGCAGTACTTC. V is TRBV6-2 or TRBV6-3 and J is TRBJ2-7; a possible D gene is TRBD1 (5 bases). The CDR3 extends over 15 amino acids. Germline CDR1 and CDR2: MNHEY and SVGEGT. The V end lost 4 bases, the J end lost 0 bases, and 13 bases lay between the germline ends.

This clonotype was detected many times. The genes are TRBV12-3 or TRBV12-4 and TRBJ1-1, with 8 bases lining up with TRBD1. The CDR3 is 15 residues long. With 4 bases clipped from V and 1 base from J, the junction kept 5 bases outside the gene matches. In DNA, the CDR3 is TGTGCCAGCAGTTCCAGACAGGGGACGAACACTGAAGCTTTCTTT. It is translated as CASSSRQGTNTEAFF.

This clonotype appeared a few times. A much larger clone lies a single base off, so this may be a read error. The chain combines TRBV11-2 with TRBJ2-3; 13 bases align to TRBD2. CDR3 length equals 17 residues. CDR1 and CDR2 (germline): SGHAT, FQNNGV. V trimming: 4 bases; J trimming: 1 base; junction bases outside the gene matches: 5. CDR3 residues: CASSYGTSGTGTDTQYF. CDR3 bases: TGTGCCAGCAGCTACGGGACTAGCGGGACTGGCACAGATACGCAGTATTTT.

To note about this clonotype: Just one base apart from a much larger clone, this may be a read error. The rearrangement uses TRBV6-6 and TRBJ2-7, with TRBD1 identical over 11 bases. The CDR3 runs to 15 residues. Germline CDR1 MNHNY, CDR2 SVGAGI (reference sequence). The CDR3 coding sequence is TGTGCCAGCAGGGAAGGACAGGGGGCAACCTACGAGCAGCACTTC. Translation gives CASREGQGATYEQHF.

For this clonotype: Because the CDR3's place on the DNA is in doubt, the DNA is left out and the CDR3 is given as listed by TCRdb. The rearrangement uses TRBV11-2 and TRBJ2-5. CDR1 SGHAT and CDR2 FQNNGV come from the germline V gene. Including both end residues, the CDR3 is 14 amino acids long. The CDR3: CASNLGMGQETQYF.

Points on this clonotype: This may arise from a read error, as a much more abundant clone is one base away. The chain joins TRBV12-3 or TRBV12-4 to TRBJ2-1; 10 bases are a match to TRBD2. This CDR3 has 16 residues. V trimming: 5 bases; J trimming: 9 bases; junction bases outside the gene matches: 13. The CDR3 sequence is CASSPPGLASLGEQFF. CDR3 nucleotides: TGTGCCAGCAGTCCTCCGGGACTAGCGAGTCTCGGTGAGCAGTTCTTC.

This chain uses TRBV7-9 with TRBJ2-1; 13 bases align to TRBD2. Losses at the gene ends were 7 bases for V and 9 bases for J; bases not matched to a gene: 9. The CDR3 loop spans 15 amino acids. In germline, CDR1 is SEHNR, CDR2 FQNEAQ (reference sequence). The DNA of the CDR3 is TGTGCCAGCAACCCCGGGACTAGCGGGAACGGTGAGCAGTTCTTC. This translates into CASNPGTSGNGEQFF.

A word on this clonotype: A read error may explain this, as a much larger clone is one base away. This sequence joins TRBV6-5 and TRBJ2-1; D is ambiguous. Germline V gene lookup returns CDR1 MNHEY and CDR2 SVGAGI. CDR3 length equals 18 residues. The chain's CDR3 is CVSSYSTQVGRSYNEQFF. The CDR3 region has the DNA TGTGTCAGCAGTTACTCGACCCAGGTGGGCCGATCCTACAATGAGCAGTTCTTC.

Concerning this clonotype itself: The junction and the germline gene differ at one end; a read error may be behind it. The CDR3: CVSSYSIGWRGAKNTGELFF. CDR3 in DNA: TGTGTCAGCAGTTACTCGATTGGTTGGAGGGGGGCAAAGAACACCGGGGAGCTGTTTTTT. The V and J genes are TRBV6-5 and TRBJ2-2, with D perhaps matching TRBD1 or TRBD2 (6 bases each). Germline CDR1 and CDR2: MNHEY and SVGAGI. CDR3 length: 20 amino acids.

This clonotype was found many times. This chain joins TRBV12-3 or TRBV12-4 and TRBJ1-2; D ambiguous. This CDR3 has 12 amino acids. Trimming removed 5 bases from V and 4 bases from J, with 8 bases in between. The CDR3 region is CASSQEVYGYTF. As DNA, the CDR3 is TGTGCCAGCAGTCAAGAGGTCTATGGCTACACCTTC.